This T cell receptor beta chain was sequenced for a study of identical twins. General study results and limits: Those out-of-frame alpha sequences shared by twins showed an excess of low generation probability.

About this clonotype: Its antigen is as yet unknown.

TCRdb re-analysed the 5' RACE reads in MiXCR, keeping a single row per CDR3 protein. The sample has hundreds of thousands of distinct CDR3 sequences; approximately 21% are singletons. The data also belong to a second study, concerning T cells expressing NK-cell markers. This second study notes: CD3+CD56+NKG2C+, CD3+CD56+NKG2C- and CD3+CD56-NKG2C+ T cells, once sorted, supplied the TCR beta repertoires.

This clonotype was sampled from a woman aged 18-29 years in good health. The sample was PBMCs.

CDR3 in amino acids: CASSSPSGGVYNEQFF. Here the CDR3 DNA reads TGTGCCAGCAGTTCCCCTAGCGGGGGGGTCTACAATGAGCAGTTCTTC. The chain joins TRBV6-2 or TRBV6-3 to TRBJ2-1; 12 bases match TRBD2. Trimming cost V 4 bases and J 3 bases; bases outside gene matches: 4. CDR1 is MNHEY, CDR2 SVGEGT, per germline. CDR3 length equals 16 residues.